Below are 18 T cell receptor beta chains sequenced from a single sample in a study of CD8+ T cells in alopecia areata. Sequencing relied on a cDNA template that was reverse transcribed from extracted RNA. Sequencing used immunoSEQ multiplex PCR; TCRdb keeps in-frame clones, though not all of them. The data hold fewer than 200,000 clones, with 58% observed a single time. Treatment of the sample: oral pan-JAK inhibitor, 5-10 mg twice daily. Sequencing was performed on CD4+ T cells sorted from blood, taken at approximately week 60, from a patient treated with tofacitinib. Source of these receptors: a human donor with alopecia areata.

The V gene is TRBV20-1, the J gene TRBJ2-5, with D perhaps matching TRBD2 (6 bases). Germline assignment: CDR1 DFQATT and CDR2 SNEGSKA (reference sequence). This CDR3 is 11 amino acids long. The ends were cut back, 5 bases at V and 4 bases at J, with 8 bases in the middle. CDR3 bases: TGCAGTGCTGAGGGAGGAGAGACCCAGTACTTC. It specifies CSAEGGETQYF.

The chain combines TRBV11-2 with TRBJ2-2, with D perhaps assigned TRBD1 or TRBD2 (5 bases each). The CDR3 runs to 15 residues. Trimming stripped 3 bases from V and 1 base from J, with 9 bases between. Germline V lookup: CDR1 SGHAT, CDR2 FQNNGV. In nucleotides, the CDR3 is TGTGCCAGCAGCTTTGGGACGGTGAACACCGGGGAGCTGTTTTTT. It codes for CASSFGTVNTGELFF.

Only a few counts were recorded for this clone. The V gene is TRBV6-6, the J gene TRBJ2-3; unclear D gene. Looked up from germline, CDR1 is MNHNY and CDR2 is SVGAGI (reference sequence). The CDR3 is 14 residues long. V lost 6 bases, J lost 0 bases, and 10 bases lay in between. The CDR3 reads CASRKGSSTDTQYF. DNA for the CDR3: TGTGCCAGCAGAAAGGGCTCTAGCACAGATACGCAGTATTTT.

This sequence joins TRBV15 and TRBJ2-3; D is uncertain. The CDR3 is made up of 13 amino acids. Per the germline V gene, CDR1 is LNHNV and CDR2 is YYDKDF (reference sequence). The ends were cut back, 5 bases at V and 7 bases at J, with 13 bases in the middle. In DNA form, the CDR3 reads TGTGCCACCAGCCCTGATATGTCAAATACGCAGTATTTT. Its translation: CATSPDMSNTQYF.

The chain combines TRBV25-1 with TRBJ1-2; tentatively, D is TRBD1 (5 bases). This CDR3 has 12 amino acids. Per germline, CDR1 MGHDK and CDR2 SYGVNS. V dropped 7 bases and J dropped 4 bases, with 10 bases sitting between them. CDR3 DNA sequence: TGTGCCAGCATTGGGGGGATCTATGGCTACACCTTC. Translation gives CASIGGIYGYTF.

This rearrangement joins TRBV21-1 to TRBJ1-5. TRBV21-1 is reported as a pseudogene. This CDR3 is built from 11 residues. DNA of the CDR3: TGTGCCAGCAGCAAGAATCAGCCCCAGCATTTT. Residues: CASSKNQPQHF.

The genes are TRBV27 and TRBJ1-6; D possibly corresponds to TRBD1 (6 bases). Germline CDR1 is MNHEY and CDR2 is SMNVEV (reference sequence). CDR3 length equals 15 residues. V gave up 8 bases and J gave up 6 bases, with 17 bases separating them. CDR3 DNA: TGTGCCAGCCCAAAGGGGGGAAGGGGTAATTCACCCCTCCACTTT. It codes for CASPKGGRGNSPLHF.

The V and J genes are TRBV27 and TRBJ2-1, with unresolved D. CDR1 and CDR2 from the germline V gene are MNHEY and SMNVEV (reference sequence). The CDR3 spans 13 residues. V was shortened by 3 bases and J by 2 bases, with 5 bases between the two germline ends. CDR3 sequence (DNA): TGTGCCAGCAGTTTTAAGCCCTACAATGAGCAGTTCTTC. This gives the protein CASSFKPYNEQFF.

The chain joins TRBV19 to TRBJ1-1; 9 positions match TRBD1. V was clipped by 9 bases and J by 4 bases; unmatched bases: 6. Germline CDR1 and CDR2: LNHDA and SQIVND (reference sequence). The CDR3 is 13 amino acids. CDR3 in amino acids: CASRDRAVTEAFF. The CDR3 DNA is TGTGCCAGCCGGGACAGGGCGGTCACTGAAGCTTTCTTT. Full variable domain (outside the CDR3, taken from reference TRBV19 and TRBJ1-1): DGGITQSPKYLFRKEGQNVTLSCEQNLNHDAMYWYRQDPGQGLRLIYYSQIVNDFQKGDIAEGYSVSREKKESFPLTVTSAQKNPTAFYLCASRDRAVTEAFFGQGTRLTVV.

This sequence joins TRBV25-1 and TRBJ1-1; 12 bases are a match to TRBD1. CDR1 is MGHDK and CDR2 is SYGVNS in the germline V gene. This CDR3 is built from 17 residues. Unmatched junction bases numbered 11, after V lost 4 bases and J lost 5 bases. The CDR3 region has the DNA TGTGCCAGCAGTGGGACCTTGGGACAGGGGGCGCGGACTGAAGCTTTCTTT. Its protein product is CASSGTLGQGARTEAFF.

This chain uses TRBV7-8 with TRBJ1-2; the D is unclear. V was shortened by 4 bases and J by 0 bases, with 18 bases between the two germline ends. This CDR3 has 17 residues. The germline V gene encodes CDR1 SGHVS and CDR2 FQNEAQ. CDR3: CASSSPRVQEANYGYTF. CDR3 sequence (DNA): TGTGCCAGCAGCTCCCCGAGAGTCCAGGAAGCTAACTATGGCTACACCTTC.

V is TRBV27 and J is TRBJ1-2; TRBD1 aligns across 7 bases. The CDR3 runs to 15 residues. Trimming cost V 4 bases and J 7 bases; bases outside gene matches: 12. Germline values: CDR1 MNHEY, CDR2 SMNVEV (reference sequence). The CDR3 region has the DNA TGTGCCAGCAGTTCGACTCCGGGACAGAGTGTTGGCTACACCTTC. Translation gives CASSSTPGQSVGYTF.

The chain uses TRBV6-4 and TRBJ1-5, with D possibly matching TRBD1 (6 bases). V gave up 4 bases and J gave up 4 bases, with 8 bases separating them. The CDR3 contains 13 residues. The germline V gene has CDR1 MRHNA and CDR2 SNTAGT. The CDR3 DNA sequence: TGTGCCAGCAGTGCCCAGGGGAATCAGCCCCAGCATTTT. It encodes CASSAQGNQPQHF.

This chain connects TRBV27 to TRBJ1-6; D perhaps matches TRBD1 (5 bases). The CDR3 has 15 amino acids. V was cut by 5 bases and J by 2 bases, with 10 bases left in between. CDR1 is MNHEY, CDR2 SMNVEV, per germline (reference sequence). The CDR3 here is CASSGRGPYNSPLHF. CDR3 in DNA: TGTGCCAGCAGTGGACGGGGCCCCTATAATTCACCCCTCCACTTT.

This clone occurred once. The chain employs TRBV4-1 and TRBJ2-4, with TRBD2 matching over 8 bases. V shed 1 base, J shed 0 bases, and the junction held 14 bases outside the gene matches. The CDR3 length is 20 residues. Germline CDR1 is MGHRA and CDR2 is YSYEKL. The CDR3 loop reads CASSQGTPTGGGKAKNIQYF. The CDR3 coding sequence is TGCGCCAGCAGCCAAGGAACCCCCACCGGCGGGGGGAAAGCCAAAAACATTCAGTACTTC.

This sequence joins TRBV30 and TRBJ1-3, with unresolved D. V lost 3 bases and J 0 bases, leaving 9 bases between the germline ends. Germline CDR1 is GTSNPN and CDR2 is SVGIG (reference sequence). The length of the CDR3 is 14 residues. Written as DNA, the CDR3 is TGTGCCTGGAGCGAGACTGTCTCTGGAAACACCATATATTTT. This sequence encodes CAWSETVSGNTIYF.

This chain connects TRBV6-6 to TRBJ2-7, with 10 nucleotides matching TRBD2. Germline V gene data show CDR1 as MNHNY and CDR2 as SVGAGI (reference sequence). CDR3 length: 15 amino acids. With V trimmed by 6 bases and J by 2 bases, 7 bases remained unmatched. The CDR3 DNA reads TGTGCCAGCAGCCAAGCGGGGGGGAGGGCCTACGAGCAGTACTTC. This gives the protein CASSQAGGRAYEQYF.

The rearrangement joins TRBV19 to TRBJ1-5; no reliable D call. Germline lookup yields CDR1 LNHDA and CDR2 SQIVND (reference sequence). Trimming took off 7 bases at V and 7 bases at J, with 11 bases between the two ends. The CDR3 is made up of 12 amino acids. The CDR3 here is CASNLVGQPQHF. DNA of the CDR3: TGTGCCAGTAACCTCGTGGGCCAGCCCCAGCATTTT. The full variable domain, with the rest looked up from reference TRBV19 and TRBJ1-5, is DGGITQSPKYLFRKEGQNVTLSCEQNLNHDAMYWYRQDPGQGLRLIYYSQIVNDFQKGDIAEGYSVSREKKESFPLTVTSAQKNPTAFYLCASNLVGQPQHFGDGTRLSIL.